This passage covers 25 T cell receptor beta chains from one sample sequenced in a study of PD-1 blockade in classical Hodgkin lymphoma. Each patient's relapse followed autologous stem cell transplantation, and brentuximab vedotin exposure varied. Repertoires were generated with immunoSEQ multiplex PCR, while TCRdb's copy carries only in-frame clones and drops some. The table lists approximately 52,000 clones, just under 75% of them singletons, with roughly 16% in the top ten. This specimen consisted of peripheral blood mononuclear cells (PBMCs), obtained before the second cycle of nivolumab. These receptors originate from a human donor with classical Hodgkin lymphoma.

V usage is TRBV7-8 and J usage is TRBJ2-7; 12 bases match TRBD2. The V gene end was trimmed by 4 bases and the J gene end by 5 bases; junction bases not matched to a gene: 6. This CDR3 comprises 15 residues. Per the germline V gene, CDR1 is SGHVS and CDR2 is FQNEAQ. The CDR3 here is CASSSGLAGRDEQYF. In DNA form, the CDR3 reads TGTGCCAGCAGCTCTGGACTAGCGGGAAGGGACGAGCAGTACTTC.

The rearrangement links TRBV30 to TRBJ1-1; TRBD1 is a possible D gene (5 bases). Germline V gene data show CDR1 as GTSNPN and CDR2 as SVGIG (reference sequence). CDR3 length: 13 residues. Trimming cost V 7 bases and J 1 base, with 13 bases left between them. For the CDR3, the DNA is TGTGCCTTAGGACACTTGCAGAACACTGAAGCTTTCTTT. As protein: CALGHLQNTEAFF.

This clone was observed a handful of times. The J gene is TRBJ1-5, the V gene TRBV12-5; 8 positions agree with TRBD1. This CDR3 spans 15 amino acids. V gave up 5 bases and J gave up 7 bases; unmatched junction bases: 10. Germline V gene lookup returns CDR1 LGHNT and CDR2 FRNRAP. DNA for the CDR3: TGTGCTAGTGGTACCCGGGGACAGGTGGGACAGCCCCAGCATTTT. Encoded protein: CASGTRGQVGQPQHF.

Here the CDR3 reads CASSLGSENYGYTF. Written as DNA, the CDR3 is TGTGCCAGCAGCTTAGGGTCGGAGAACTATGGCTACACCTTC. J is TRBJ1-2 and V is TRBV7-3; D unclear. The CDR3 has 14 amino acids. V lost 2 bases to trimming and J lost 2 bases, with 9 bases between them. Germline lookup yields CDR1 SGHTA and CDR2 FQGTGA.

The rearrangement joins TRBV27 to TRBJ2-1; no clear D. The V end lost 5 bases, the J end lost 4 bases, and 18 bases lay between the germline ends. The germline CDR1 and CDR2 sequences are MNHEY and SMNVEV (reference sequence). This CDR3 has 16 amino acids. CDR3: CASSLDASTAYNEQFF. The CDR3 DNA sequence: TGTGCCAGCAGTCTTGACGCCTCCACCGCTTACAATGAGCAGTTCTTC.

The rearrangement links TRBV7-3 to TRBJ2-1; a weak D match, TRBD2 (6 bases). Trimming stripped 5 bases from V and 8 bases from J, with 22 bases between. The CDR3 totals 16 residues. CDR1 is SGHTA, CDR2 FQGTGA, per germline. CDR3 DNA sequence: TGTGCCAGCAGCCCGCTAGGGACCCCGGGGAGGCATGAGCAGTTCTTC. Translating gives CASSPLGTPGRHEQFF.

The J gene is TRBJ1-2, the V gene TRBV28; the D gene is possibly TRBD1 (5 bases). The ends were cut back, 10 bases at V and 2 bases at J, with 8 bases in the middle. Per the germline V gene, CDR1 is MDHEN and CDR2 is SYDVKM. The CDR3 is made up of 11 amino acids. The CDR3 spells CATWDNYGYTF. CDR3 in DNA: TGTGCCACCTGGGACAACTATGGCTACACCTTC.

The CDR3 region is CASSPRGGGSSYEQYF. The CDR3 DNA sequence: TGTGCCAGCTCACCACGGGGAGGCGGGAGCTCCTACGAGCAGTACTTC. The chain recombines TRBV18 with TRBJ2-7; 7 positions agree with TRBD2. Germline CDR1 is KGHSH and CDR2 is LQKENI. The CDR3 totals 16 residues. The V and J ends lost 1 base and 0 bases, in that order; junction bases with no gene match: 6.

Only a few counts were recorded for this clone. CDR3 nucleotide sequence: TGTGCCTGGAGTCCCGGAGGGGGGACCCAAGAGACCCAGTACTTC. It yields the protein CAWSPGGGTQETQYF. The chain is built from TRBV30 and TRBJ2-5, with D perhaps being TRBD1 or TRBD2 (6 bases each). This CDR3 comprises 15 residues. Germline CDR1 GTSNPN, CDR2 SVGIG (reference sequence). Trimming removed 2 bases from V and 1 base from J, with 14 bases in between. Looking up the rest from reference TRBV30 and TRBJ2-5 gives the full variable domain: SQTIHQWPATLVQPVGSPLSLECTVEGTSNPNLYWYRQAAGRGLQLLFYSVGIGQISSEVPQNLSASRPQDRQFILSSKKLLLSDSGFYLCAWSPGGGTQETQYFGPGTRLLVL.

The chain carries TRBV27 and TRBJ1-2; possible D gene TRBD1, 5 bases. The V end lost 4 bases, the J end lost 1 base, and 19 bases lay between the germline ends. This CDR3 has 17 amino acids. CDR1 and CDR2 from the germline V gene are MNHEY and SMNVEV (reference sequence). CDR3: CASSSPVGGRLNYGYTF. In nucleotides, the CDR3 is TGTGCCAGCAGTTCCCCCGTGGGGGGAAGACTTAACTATGGCTACACCTTC.

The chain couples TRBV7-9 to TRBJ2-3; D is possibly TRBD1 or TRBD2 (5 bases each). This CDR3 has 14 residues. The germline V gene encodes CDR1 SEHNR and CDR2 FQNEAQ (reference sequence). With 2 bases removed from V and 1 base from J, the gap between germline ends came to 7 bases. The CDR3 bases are TGTGCCAGCAGCTTAAGAGGGGGCACAGATACGCAGTATTTT. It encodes CASSLRGGTDTQYF. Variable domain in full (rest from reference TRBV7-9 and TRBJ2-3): DTGVSQNPRHKITKRGQNVTFRCDPISEHNRLYWYRQTLGQGPEFLTYFQNEAQLEKSRLLSDRFSAERPKGSFSTLEIQRTEQGDSAMYLCASSLRGGTDTQYFGPGTRLTVL.

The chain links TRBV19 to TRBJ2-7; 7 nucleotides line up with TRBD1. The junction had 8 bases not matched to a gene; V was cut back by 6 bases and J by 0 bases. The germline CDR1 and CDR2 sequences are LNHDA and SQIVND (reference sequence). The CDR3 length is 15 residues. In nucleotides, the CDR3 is TGTGCCAGTAGCTCCGACAGGGATCCCTCCTACGAGCAGTACTTC. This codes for CASSSDRDPSYEQYF.

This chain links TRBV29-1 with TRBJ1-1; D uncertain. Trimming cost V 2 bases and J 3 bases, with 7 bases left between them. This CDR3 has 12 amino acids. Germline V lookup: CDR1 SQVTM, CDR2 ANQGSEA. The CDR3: CSVELQDTEAFF. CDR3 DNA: TGCAGCGTTGAATTACAAGACACTGAAGCTTTCTTT.

This chain's CDR3 is CASSPRPGGSYNEQFF. DNA of the CDR3: TGCGCCAGCAGCCCCCGGCCGGGAGGGTCCTACAATGAGCAGTTCTTC. V is TRBV5-1 and J is TRBJ2-1; 8 bases agree with TRBD2. Per germline, CDR1 SGHRS and CDR2 YFSETQ. The V and J ends lost 4 bases and 1 base, in that order; junction bases with no gene match: 7. The CDR3 covers 16 residues.

The CDR3 DNA is TGTGCCATCAGTGATTTGAACGAGCAGTACTTC. It yields the protein CAISDLNEQYF. The chain carries TRBV10-3 and TRBJ2-7, with no clear D. Trimming cost V 3 bases and J 5 bases, with 5 bases left between them. CDR3 length: 11 residues. The germline V gene has CDR1 ENHRY and CDR2 SYGVKD.

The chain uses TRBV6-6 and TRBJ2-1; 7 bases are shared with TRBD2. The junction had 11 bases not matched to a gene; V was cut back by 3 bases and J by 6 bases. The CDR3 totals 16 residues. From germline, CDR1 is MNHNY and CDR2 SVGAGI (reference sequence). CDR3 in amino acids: CASSYFSQWGGNEQFF. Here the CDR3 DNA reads TGTGCCAGCAGTTATTTTTCGCAATGGGGGGGCAATGAGCAGTTCTTC.

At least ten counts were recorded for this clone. The CDR3 sequence is CASSPRLAGDEQYF. The DNA of the CDR3 is TGTGCCAGCAGCCCAAGACTAGCGGGAGACGAGCAGTACTTC. The chain has TRBV9 and TRBJ2-7, with TRBD2 matching 12 bases. From germline, CDR1 is SGDLS and CDR2 YYNGEE. The CDR3 is made up of 14 amino acids. After removal of 4 bases from V and 5 bases from J, the junction contained 4 bases not matched to a gene.

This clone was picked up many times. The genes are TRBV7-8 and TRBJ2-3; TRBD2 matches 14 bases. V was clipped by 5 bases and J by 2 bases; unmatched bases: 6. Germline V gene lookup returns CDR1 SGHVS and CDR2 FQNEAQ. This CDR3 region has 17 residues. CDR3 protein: CASSARLAGGYTDTQYF. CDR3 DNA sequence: TGTGCCAGCAGCGCCCGACTAGCGGGAGGGTACACAGATACGCAGTATTTT.

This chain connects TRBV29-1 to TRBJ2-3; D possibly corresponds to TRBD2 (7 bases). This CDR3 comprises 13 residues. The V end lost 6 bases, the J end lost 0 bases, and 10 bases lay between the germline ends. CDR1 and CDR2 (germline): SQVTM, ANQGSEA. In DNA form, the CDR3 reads TGCAGCGTCGAGGGGGGGAGCACAGATACGCAGTATTTT. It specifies CSVEGGSTDTQYF.

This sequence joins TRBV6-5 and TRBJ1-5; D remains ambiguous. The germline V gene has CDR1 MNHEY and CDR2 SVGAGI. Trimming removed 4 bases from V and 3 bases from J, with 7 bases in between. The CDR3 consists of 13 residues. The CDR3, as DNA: TGTGCCAGCAGTTCCCGGGACAATCAGCCCCAGCATTTT. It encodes CASSSRDNQPQHF.

Here the CDR3 DNA reads TGTGCCAGCAGCTTAAATCCCGCTAGCGAAGCTTTCTTT. It encodes CASSLNPASEAFF. The genes are TRBV7-3 and TRBJ1-1, with unresolved D. Deletions cut 1 base from V and 8 bases from J, with 11 bases between. Germline lookup yields CDR1 SGHTA and CDR2 FQGTGA. There are 13 residues in the CDR3.

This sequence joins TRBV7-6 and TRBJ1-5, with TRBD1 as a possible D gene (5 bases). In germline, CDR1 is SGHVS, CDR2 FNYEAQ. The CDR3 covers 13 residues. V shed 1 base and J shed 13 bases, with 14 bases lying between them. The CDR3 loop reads CASSLDRGHRQHF. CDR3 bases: TGTGCCAGCAGCTTAGACCGGGGCCATCGTCAGCATTTT.

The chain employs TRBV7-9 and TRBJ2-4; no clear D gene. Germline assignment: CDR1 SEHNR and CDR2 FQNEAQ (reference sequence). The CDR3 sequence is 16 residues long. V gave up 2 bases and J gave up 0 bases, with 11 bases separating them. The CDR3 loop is CASSLSAAIAKNIQYF. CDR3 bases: TGTGCCAGCAGCTTATCGGCAGCTATAGCCAAAAACATTCAGTACTTC.

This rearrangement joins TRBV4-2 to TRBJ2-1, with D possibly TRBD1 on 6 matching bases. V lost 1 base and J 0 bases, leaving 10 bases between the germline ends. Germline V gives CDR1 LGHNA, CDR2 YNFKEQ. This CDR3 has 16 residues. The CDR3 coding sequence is TGTGCCAGCAGCCAAGGACAGGCGAGCTCCTACAATGAGCAGTTCTTC. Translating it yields CASSQGQASSYNEQFF.

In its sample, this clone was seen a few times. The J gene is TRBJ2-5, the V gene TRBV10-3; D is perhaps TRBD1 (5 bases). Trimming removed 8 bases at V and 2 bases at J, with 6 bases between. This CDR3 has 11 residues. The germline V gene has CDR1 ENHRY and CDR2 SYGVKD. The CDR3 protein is CAIGAQETQYF. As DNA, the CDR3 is TGTGCCATCGGGGCTCAAGAGACCCAGTACTTC.